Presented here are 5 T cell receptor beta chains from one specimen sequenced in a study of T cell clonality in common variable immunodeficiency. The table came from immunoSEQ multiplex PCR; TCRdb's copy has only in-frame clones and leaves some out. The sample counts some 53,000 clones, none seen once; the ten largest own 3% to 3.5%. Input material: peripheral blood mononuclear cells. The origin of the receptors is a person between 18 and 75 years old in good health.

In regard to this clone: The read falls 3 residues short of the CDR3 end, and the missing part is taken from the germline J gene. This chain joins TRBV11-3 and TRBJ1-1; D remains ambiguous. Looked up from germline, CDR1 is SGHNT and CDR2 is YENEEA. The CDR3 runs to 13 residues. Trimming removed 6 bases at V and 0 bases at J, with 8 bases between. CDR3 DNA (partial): TGTGCCAGCAGGGAGGGCATGAACACTGAA. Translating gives CASREGMNTE. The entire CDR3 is CASREGMNTEAFF.

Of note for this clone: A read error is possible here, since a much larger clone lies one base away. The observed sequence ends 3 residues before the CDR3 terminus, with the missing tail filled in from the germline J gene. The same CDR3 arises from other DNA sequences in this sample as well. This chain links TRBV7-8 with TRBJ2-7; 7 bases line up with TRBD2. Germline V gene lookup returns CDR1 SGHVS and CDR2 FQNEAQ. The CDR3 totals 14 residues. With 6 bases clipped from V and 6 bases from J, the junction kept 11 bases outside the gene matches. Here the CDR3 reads CASRSIAGVPEQYF. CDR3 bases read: TGTGCCAGCAGGTCTATAGCGGGCGTACCCGAG.

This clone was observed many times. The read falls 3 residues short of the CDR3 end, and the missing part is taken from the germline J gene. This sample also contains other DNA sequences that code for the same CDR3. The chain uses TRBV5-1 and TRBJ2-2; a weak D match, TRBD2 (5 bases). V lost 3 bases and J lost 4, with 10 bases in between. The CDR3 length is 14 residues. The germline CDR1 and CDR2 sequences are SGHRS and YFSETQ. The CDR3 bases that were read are TGCGCCAGCAGCTGGCGCAGCGGCACCGGGGAG. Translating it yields CASSWRSGTGE. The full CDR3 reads CASSWRSGTGELFF.

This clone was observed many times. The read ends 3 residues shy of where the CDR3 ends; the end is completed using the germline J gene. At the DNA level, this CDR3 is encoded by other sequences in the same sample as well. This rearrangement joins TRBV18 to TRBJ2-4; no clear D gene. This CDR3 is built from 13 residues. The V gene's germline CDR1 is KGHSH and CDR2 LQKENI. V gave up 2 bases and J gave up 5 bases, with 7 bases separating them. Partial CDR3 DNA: TGTGCCAGCTCACCAAACCTAGAAAACATT. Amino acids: CASSPNLENI. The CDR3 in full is CASSPNLENIQYF.

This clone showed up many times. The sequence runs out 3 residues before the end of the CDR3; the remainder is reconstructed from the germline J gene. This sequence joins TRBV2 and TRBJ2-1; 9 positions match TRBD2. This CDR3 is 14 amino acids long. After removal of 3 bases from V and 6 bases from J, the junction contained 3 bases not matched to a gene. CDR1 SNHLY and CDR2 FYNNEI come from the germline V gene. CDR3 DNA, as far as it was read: TGTGCCAGCAGTGATGGGACTAGCCGCAATGAG. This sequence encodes CASSDGTSRNE. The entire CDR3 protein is CASSDGTSRNEQFF.